The 30 T cell receptor beta chains below come from one sample, sequenced in a study of a mutant IDH1 vaccine in newly diagnosed glioma. These TCRs' antigens remain unknown. Only in-frame clones appear in the TCRdb table, and some are missing; sequencing was by immunoSEQ multiplex PCR. The table shows some 87,000 clones, with around four fifths occurring only once. The time point was: week 47, end of study. Each vaccine dose was 300 ug of mutant IDH1 20-mer peptide, with topical imiquimod. Sequences were derived from PBMCs, sampled from a glioma patient whose treatment included an IDH1 peptide vaccine. These receptor sequences come from a man aged 40-50 years with glioma.

This clone was recorded once. The rearrangement joins TRBV7-9 to TRBJ2-7; no clear D gene. The CDR3 length is 15 residues. Germline-derived CDR1 and CDR2 are SEHNR and FQNEAQ (reference sequence). V lost 5 bases and J 3 bases, leaving 17 bases between the germline ends. This chain's CDR3 is CASSTIGHKVYEQYF. The CDR3 DNA reads TGTGCCAGCAGCACGATAGGCCATAAGGTCTACGAGCAGTACTTC.

This sequence joins TRBV5-1 and TRBJ1-2; D is possibly TRBD1 (5 bases). V dropped 0 bases and J dropped 6 bases, with 9 bases sitting between them. The CDR3 runs to 13 residues. The germline V gene has CDR1 SGHRS and CDR2 YFSETQ. The CDR3: CASSLVGGHGYTF. CDR3 coding DNA: TGCGCCAGCAGCTTGGTCGGGGGTCATGGCTACACCTTC.

This chain connects TRBV7-2 to TRBJ1-1; D not resolved. The V gene lost 3 bases and the J gene lost 5 bases, with 10 bases spanning the gap. CDR1 and CDR2 from the germline V gene are SGHTA and FQGNSA. The CDR3 is 13 residues long. CDR3 protein: CASSLRSGTEAFF. The CDR3 DNA sequence: TGTGCCAGCAGCTTGAGGTCTGGGACTGAAGCTTTCTTT.

V gene TRBV4-3 combines with J gene TRBJ2-3, with D maybe TRBD2 (6 bases). Trimming stripped 4 bases from V and 2 bases from J, with 16 bases between. Germline loops: CDR1 LGHNA, CDR2 YSLEER. The CDR3 spans 16 residues. The CDR3 DNA reads TGCGCCAGCAGCCTCGTGGTTGCGGGGCCCACAGATACGCAGTATTTT. This gives the protein CASSLVVAGPTDTQYF.

This clone was observed many times. The rearrangement links TRBV19 to TRBJ1-2; no clear D. CDR3 length equals 13 residues. Deletions cut 0 bases from V and 6 bases from J, with 8 bases between. Germline V gives CDR1 LNHDA, CDR2 SQIVND (reference sequence). DNA of the CDR3: TGTGCCAGTAGTATAGATCTGATAGATGGCTACACCTTC. Translating it yields CASSIDLIDGYTF.

This clone was observed a handful of times. CDR3 sequence reads: CASSAPSWELFF. As DNA, the CDR3 is TGTGCCAGCAGTGCCCCCTCATGGGAGCTGTTTTTT. V and J are TRBV2 and TRBJ2-2, with D unclear. The CDR3 is made up of 12 amino acids. V was pared by 4 bases and J by 9 bases, with 9 bases between. Germline lookup yields CDR1 SNHLY and CDR2 FYNNEI.

The gene calls are TRBV5-1 and TRBJ1-2, with 7 bases fitting TRBD1. After removal of 0 bases from V and 5 bases from J, the junction contained 4 bases not matched to a gene. Germline V lookup: CDR1 SGHRS, CDR2 YFSETQ. The CDR3 is made up of 14 amino acids. The CDR3 bases are TGCGCCAGCAGCTTGGGACAGGGAAAATATGGCTACACCTTC. It yields the protein CASSLGQGKYGYTF.

V gene TRBV9 combines with J gene TRBJ1-6, with TRBD1 matching 7 bases. This CDR3 region has 16 residues. Germline CDR1 SGDLS, CDR2 YYNGEE. V lost 3 bases, J lost 7 bases, and 10 bases stayed unmatched. CDR3 sequence (DNA): TGTGCCAGCAGCGACCGGGCGACAGGGCGGAATTCACCCCTCCACTTT. This encodes CASSDRATGRNSPLHF. The complete variable domain, with remaining parts taken from reference TRBV9 and TRBJ1-6, reads DSGVTQTPKHLITATGQRVTLRCSPRSGDLSVYWYQQSLDQGLQFLIQYYNGEERAKGNILERFSAQQFPDLHSELNLSSLELGDSALYFCASSDRATGRNSPLHFGNGTRLTVT.

The CDR3 bases are TGTGCCAGCAGCTTCCAGCCAGATACGCAGTATTTT. It codes for CASSFQPDTQYF. The chain uses TRBV5-5 and TRBJ2-3; the D is unclear. Germline V gives CDR1 SGHKS, CDR2 YYEKEE (reference sequence). Trimming cost V 2 bases and J 4 bases, with 5 bases left between them. CDR3 length: 12 amino acids.

The chain uses TRBV2 and TRBJ2-6; perhaps TRBD2 as D (6 bases). Trimming removed 4 bases at V and 2 bases at J, with 6 bases between. The CDR3 runs to 14 residues. Looked up from germline, CDR1 is SNHLY and CDR2 is FYNNEI. CDR3 protein: CASSGTTGANVLTF. CDR3 DNA sequence: TGTGCCAGCAGTGGGACTACTGGGGCCAACGTCCTGACTTTC.

V gene TRBV14 combines with J gene TRBJ1-2; weak D call: TRBD1 (6 bases). The V and J ends lost 4 bases and 2 bases respectively, with 14 bases between them. The germline V gene has CDR1 SGHDN and CDR2 FVKESK. This CDR3 is built from 15 residues. This CDR3 is CASSPWQGRNYGYTF. The CDR3 nucleotides are TGTGCCAGCAGCCCCTGGCAGGGGAGGAACTATGGCTACACCTTC.

The rearrangement links TRBV6-4 to TRBJ1-1; TRBD1 aligns across 7 bases. This CDR3 is 17 amino acids long. The germline V gene encodes CDR1 MRHNA and CDR2 SNTAGT. The V and J ends lost 2 bases and 1 base, in that order; junction bases with no gene match: 10. The CDR3 region is CASSDQGGPIQNTEAFF. CDR3 in DNA: TGTGCCAGCAGTGACCAAGGGGGCCCCATCCAGAACACTGAAGCTTTCTTT.

The chain joins TRBV27 to TRBJ1-2; 9 bases map to TRBD1. This CDR3 is 14 amino acids long. CDR1 MNHEY and CDR2 SMNVEV come from the germline V gene (reference sequence). The V and J ends lost 2 bases and 6 bases, in that order; junction bases with no gene match: 4. The CDR3 loop reads CASSLAGTGNGYTF. CDR3 bases: TGTGCCAGCAGTTTAGCAGGGACAGGGAATGGCTACACCTTC.

The V and J genes are TRBV6-1 and TRBJ2-1; 7 nucleotides line up with TRBD2. The germline CDR1 and CDR2 sequences are MNHNS and SASEGT. J lost 2 bases, V lost 4 bases, and 5 bases had no gene match. This CDR3 has 15 amino acids. This CDR3 reads CASSGAGTTYNEQFF. The DNA for the CDR3 is TGTGCCAGCAGTGGTGCGGGGACTACCTACAATGAGCAGTTCTTC.

The V and J genes are TRBV5-6 and TRBJ2-2; D assignment may be TRBD1 or TRBD2 (7 bases each). The CDR3 loop spans 15 amino acids. V gave up 3 bases and J gave up 4 bases, with 13 bases separating them. Germline V gene lookup returns CDR1 SGHDT and CDR2 YYEEEE. CDR3 in DNA: TGTGCCAGCAGCTCCCAGGGGGGGTTCACCGGGGAGCTGTTTTTT. This sequence encodes CASSSQGGFTGELFF.

This clone occurred a few times. The CDR3 here is CASTRIGQPQHF. The DNA of the CDR3 is TGTGCCAGCACGAGGATAGGCCAGCCCCAGCATTTT. V gene TRBV2 combines with J gene TRBJ1-5; D is ambiguous. Trimming stripped 7 bases from V and 7 bases from J, with 11 bases between. Germline V lookup: CDR1 SNHLY, CDR2 FYNNEI. This CDR3 spans 12 amino acids.

The chain combines TRBV5-1 with TRBJ1-3, with TRBD1 as a possible D gene (5 bases). CDR1 and CDR2 from the germline V gene are SGHRS and YFSETQ. With 1 base removed from V and 0 bases from J, the gap between germline ends came to 8 bases. This CDR3 is 15 amino acids long. CDR3 nucleotide sequence: TGCGCCAGCAGCTTGACAGGTGCCTCTGGAAACACCATATATTTT. This gives the protein CASSLTGASGNTIYF.

The chain employs TRBV19 and TRBJ1-1; D possibly corresponds to TRBD1 (5 bases). This CDR3 is 13 amino acids long. Trimming cost V 3 bases and J 2 bases, with 7 bases left between them. CDR1 is LNHDA, CDR2 SQIVND, per germline (reference sequence). This CDR3 reads CASSMGLNTEAFF. The CDR3 DNA reads TGTGCCAGTAGTATGGGGCTAAACACTGAAGCTTTCTTT.

The V and J genes are TRBV19 and TRBJ2-5, with D possibly being TRBD1 or TRBD2 (6 bases each). From germline, CDR1 is LNHDA and CDR2 SQIVND (reference sequence). V lost 6 bases and J lost 4, with 27 bases in between. CDR3 length: 18 residues. The CDR3 loop is CASSPAGHIQWPLETQYF. DNA of the CDR3: TGTGCCAGTAGCCCGGCGGGACATATCCAGTGGCCACTAGAGACCCAGTACTTC.

This clone was found once. CDR3 DNA: TGTGCCAGCAGGATGTCTTCGTCCTACGAGCAGTACTTC. It is translated as CASRMSSSYEQYF. V is TRBV5-4 and J is TRBJ2-7; D is ambiguous. Per the germline V gene, CDR1 is SGHNT and CDR2 is YYREEE (reference sequence). CDR3 length equals 13 residues. V lost 5 bases to trimming and J lost 1 base, with 10 bases between them.

This clone has a single count. The chain recombines TRBV10-3 with TRBJ2-7, with D perhaps matching TRBD1 (5 bases). From germline, CDR1 is ENHRY and CDR2 SYGVKD. V was clipped by 10 bases and J by 5 bases, with 12 bases between them. The CDR3 extends over 11 amino acids. Here the CDR3 reads CATQGFNEQYF. DNA for the CDR3: TGTGCCACCCAGGGTTTCAACGAGCAGTACTTC.

This sequence joins TRBV5-1 and TRBJ2-3; D may match TRBD1 or TRBD2 (5 bases each). CDR3 length: 16 residues. CDR1 is SGHRS, CDR2 YFSETQ, per germline. V lost 4 bases and J lost 4, with 19 bases in between. The CDR3 nucleotides are TGCGCCAGCAGCCTCGCCTGGGGGAAAGAGGCAGATACGCAGTATTTT. Translated: CASSLAWGKEADTQYF.

V is TRBV30 and J is TRBJ2-7, with TRBD2 matching over 8 bases. Germline V CDR1 and CDR2: GTSNPN, SVGIG (reference sequence). Trimming cost V 0 bases and J 3 bases; bases outside gene matches: 4. The CDR3 totals 14 residues. DNA for the CDR3: TGTGCCTGGAGTGTCGGGGGGGTGGGCTACGAGCAGTACTTC. This codes for CAWSVGGVGYEQYF.

The chain is built from TRBV30 and TRBJ2-7; tentatively, D is TRBD1 or TRBD2 (5 bases each). Germline CDR1 reads GTSNPN; CDR2 reads SVGIG (reference sequence). The CDR3 spans 14 residues. The ends were cut back, 2 bases at V and 2 bases at J, with 13 bases in the middle. As DNA, the CDR3 is TGTGCCTGGAGTTTGGGGACGGGGACCTACGAGCAGTACTTC. Translating gives CAWSLGTGTYEQYF.

This rearrangement joins TRBV5-1 to TRBJ2-7; 9 bases are a match to TRBD2. This CDR3 is built from 16 residues. The V gene end was trimmed by 3 bases and the J gene end by 3 bases; junction bases not matched to a gene: 10. CDR1 is SGHRS and CDR2 is YFSETQ in the germline V gene. CDR3: CASSSGLAGRNYEQYF. CDR3 bases: TGCGCCAGCAGCTCTGGGCTAGCGGGAAGGAACTACGAGCAGTACTTC.

V and J are TRBV5-6 and TRBJ1-5; D perhaps matches TRBD1 (6 bases). V was clipped by 1 base and J by 7 bases, with 15 bases between them. The CDR3 extends over 15 amino acids. CDR1 SGHDT and CDR2 YYEEEE come from the germline V gene. The CDR3 DNA reads TGTGCCAGCAGCTTGTTTAGGAGTGGGGGCCAGCCCCAGCATTTT. Its translation: CASSLFRSGGQPQHF.

The chain is built from TRBV7-2 and TRBJ2-4, with D possibly TRBD2 on 7 matching bases. V dropped 0 bases and J dropped 3 bases, with 9 bases sitting between them. The CDR3 totals 15 residues. Germline V CDR1 and CDR2: SGHTA, FQGNSA. Here the CDR3 reads CASSLAGGLKNIQYF. The DNA of the CDR3 is TGTGCCAGCAGCTTAGCGGGGGGGCTCAAAAACATTCAGTACTTC.

The chain combines TRBV4-3 with TRBJ2-7; TRBD2 agrees at 8 bases. Per germline, CDR1 LGHNA and CDR2 YSLEER. The CDR3 loop spans 16 amino acids. Germline trimming cut 4 bases from V and 0 bases from J; bases unmatched to any gene: 8. As DNA, the CDR3 is TGCGCCAGCAGCCGCCGACGCGGGGGGAGCTCCTACGAGCAGTACTTC. It codes for CASSRRRGGSSYEQYF.

The chain joins TRBV9 to TRBJ2-1; 8 bases match TRBD2. V lost 1 base and J lost 10; bases outside the gene matches: 7. Per germline, CDR1 SGDLS and CDR2 YYNGEE. The CDR3 sequence is 14 residues long. The CDR3 loop is CASSVRAGVSEQFF. In DNA form, the CDR3 reads TGTGCCAGCAGCGTACGAGCGGGGGTATCGGAGCAGTTCTTC.

V usage is TRBV29-1 and J usage is TRBJ2-5; 7 bases agree with TRBD2. J lost 3 bases, V lost 4 bases, and 8 bases had no gene match. This CDR3 is 14 amino acids long. Germline CDR1 reads SQVTM; CDR2 reads ANQGSEA. CDR3 in DNA: TGCAGCGTTGTAGGGAGGGAAAGAGAAGAGACCCAGTACTTC. Amino acids: CSVVGREREETQYF.